This TCR beta chain was sequenced in a study of OX40 agonist ivuxolimab in advanced cancers. On the study more broadly: Patients were dosed with the agonistic anti-OX40 (CD134) antibody ivuxolimab.

The V gene's germline CDR1 is SGHRS and CDR2 YFSETQ. The V and J ends lost 1 base and 5 bases respectively, with 7 bases between them. The CDR3 has 12 amino acids. Whole-study results and caveats: CD4+ and CD8+ blood T cells expanded clonally by week 6 at 0.1 to 3.0 mg/kg.

On this clone itself: Its antigen is unidentified.

Clones were read by immunoSEQ multiplex PCR, and TCRdb kept only the in-frame ones, dropping some. The sample includes some 11,000 clones, 75% to 90% seen only once; the top ten take about 15%. The sequencing used CD4+ or CD8+ T cells sorted from blood, collected in a trial of the OX40 agonist ivuxolimab. The TCR originated in an adult with an advanced solid tumor such as melanoma, head and neck, liver or kidney cancer. This sequence joins TRBV5-1 and TRBJ2-7; D might be TRBD1 (6 bases). The CDR3 sequence: CASSLSGDEQYF. CDR3 bases: TGCGCCAGCAGCTTGTCAGGGGACGAGCAGTACTTC.